The clone carrying this TCR beta chain was seen a few times. Its antigen is unidentified. The data were taken from a study of OX40 agonist ivuxolimab in advanced cancers. As for the study in general: Males comprised 82.7% of the group, whose mean age was approximately 60 years (range roughly 20 to 90). In three patients, partial responses were observed, one with hepatocellular carcinoma and two with cutaneous melanoma. Patients with prior anti-PD-1, anti-PD-L1 or anti-CTLA-4 therapy were eligible; less than 50% had some.

This CDR3 spans 15 amino acids. Germline trimming cut 5 bases from V and 4 bases from J; bases unmatched to any gene: 7. Per the germline V gene, CDR1 is SGHVS and CDR2 is FQNEAQ. The data were produced by immunoSEQ multiplex PCR, yet TCRdb's version contains in-frame clones alone and is incomplete. The repertoire consists of tens of thousands of clones, with roughly 92% occurring once and the leading ten covering under 0.7%. Study results and caveats: The CD4+ and CD8+ T cells in the blood had expanded clonally by week 6 at 0.1 to 3.0 mg/kg.

The sequence was obtained from an adult with an advanced solid tumor such as melanoma, head and neck, liver or kidney cancer. The chain combines TRBV7-8 with TRBJ2-3; TRBD2 agrees at 9 bases. Material: CD4+ or CD8+ T cells sorted from blood, obtained in a trial of the OX40 agonist ivuxolimab. This chain's CDR3 is CASSPTGGGADTQYF. The CDR3 DNA follows: TGTGCCAGCAGCCCGACGGGCGGGGGGGCAGATACGCAGTATTTT.